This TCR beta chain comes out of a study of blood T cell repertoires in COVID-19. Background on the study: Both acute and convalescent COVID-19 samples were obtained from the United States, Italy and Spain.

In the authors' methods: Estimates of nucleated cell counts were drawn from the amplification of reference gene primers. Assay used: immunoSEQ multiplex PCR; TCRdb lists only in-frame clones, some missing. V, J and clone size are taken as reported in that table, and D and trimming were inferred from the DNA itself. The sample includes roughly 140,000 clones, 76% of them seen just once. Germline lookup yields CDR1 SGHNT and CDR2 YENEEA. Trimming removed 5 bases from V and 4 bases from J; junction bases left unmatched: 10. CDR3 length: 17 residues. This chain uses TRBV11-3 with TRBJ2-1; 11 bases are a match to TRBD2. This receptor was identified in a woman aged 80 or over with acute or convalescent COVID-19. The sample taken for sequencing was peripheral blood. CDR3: CASSPSLAGGSYNEQFF. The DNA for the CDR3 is TGTGCCAGCAGCCCATCGTTAGCGGGGGGGTCATACAATGAGCAGTTCTTC.